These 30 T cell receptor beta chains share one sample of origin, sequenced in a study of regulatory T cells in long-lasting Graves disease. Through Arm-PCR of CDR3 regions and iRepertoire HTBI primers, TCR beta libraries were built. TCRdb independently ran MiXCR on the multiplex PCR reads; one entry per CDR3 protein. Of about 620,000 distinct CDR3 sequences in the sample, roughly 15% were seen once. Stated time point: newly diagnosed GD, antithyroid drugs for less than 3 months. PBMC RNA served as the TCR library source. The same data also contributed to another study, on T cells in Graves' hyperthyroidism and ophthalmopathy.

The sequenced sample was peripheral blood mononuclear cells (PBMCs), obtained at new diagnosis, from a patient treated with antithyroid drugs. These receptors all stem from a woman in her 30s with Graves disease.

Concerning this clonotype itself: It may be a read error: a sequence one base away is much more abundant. The CDR3 DNA reads as TGTGCCAGCAGCAAGACTACTCGGGGCTACACCTTC. It encodes CASSKTTRGYTF. The chain recombines TRBV6-1 with TRBJ1-2; D is uncertain. CDR1 MNHNS and CDR2 SASEGT come from the germline V gene. V shed 6 bases and J shed 8 bases, with 13 bases lying between them. The CDR3 has 12 residues.

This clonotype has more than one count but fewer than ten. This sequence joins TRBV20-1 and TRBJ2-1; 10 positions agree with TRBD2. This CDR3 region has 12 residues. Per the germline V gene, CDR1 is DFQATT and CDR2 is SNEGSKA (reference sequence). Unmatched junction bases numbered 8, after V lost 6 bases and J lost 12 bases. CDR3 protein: CSAAGAGGRQFF. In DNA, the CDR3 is TGCAGTGCCGCCGGAGCGGGAGGGAGGCAGTTCTTC.

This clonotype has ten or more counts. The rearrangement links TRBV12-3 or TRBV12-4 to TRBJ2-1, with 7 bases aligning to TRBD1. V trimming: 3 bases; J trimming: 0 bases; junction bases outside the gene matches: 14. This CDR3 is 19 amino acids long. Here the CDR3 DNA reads TGTGCCAGCAGTTTGAGACAGGGTGGGATGGCGAGCTCCTACAATGAGCAGTTCTTC. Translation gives CASSLRQGGMASSYNEQFF.

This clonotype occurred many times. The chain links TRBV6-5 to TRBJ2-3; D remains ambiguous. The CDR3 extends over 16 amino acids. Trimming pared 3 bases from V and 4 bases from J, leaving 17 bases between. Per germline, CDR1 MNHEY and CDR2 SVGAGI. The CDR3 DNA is TGTGCCAGCAGTTATGGGGAATTGACCCGGGCAGATACGCAGTATTTT. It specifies CASSYGELTRADTQYF.

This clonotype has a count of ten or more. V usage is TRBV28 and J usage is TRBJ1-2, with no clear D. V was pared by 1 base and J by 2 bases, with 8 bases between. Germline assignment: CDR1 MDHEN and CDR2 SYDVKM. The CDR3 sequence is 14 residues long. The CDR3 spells CASSLSLGNYGYTF. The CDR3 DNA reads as TGTGCCAGCAGTTTATCCTTGGGGAACTATGGCTACACCTTC.

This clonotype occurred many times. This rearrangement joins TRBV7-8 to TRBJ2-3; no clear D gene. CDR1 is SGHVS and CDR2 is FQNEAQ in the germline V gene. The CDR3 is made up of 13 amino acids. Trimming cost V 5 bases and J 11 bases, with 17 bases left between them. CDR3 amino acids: CASSPRLTRRQYF. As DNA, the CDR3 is TGTGCCAGCAGCCCTCGATTGACGCGGAGGCAGTATTTT.

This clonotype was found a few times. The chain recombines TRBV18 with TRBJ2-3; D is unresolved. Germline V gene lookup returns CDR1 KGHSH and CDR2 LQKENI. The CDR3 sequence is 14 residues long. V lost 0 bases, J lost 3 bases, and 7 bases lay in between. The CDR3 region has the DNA TGTGCCAGCTCACCACCCAGTAAAACAGATACGCAGTATTTT. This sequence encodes CASSPPSKTDTQYF.

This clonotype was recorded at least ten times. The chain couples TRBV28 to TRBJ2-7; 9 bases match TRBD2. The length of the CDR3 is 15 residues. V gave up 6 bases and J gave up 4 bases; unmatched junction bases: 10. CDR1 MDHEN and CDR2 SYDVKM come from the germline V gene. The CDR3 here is CASSSAAGGPYEQYF. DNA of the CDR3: TGTGCCAGCAGCTCTGCAGCGGGAGGCCCATACGAGCAGTACTTC.

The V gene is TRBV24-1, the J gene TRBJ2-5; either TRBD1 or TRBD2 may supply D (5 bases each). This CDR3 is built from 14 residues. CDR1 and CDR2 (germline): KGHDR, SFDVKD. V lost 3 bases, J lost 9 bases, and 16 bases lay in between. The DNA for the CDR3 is TGTGCCACCAGTGATCGCCAAACCGAGGGGTCCCAGTACTTC. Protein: CATSDRQTEGSQYF.

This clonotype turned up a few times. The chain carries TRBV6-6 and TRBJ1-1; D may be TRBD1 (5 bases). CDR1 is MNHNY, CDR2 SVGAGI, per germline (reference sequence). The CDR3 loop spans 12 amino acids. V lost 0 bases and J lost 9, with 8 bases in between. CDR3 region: CASSYSGEKAFF. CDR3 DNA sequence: TGTGCCAGCAGTTACTCGGGGGAAAAAGCTTTCTTT.

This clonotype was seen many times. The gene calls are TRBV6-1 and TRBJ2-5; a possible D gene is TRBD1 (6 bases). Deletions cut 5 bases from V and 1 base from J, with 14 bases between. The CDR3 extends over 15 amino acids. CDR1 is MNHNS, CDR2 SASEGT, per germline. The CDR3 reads CASSTSDSIQETQYF. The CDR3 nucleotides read TGTGCCAGCAGTACCTCGGACAGCATCCAAGAGACCCAGTACTTC.

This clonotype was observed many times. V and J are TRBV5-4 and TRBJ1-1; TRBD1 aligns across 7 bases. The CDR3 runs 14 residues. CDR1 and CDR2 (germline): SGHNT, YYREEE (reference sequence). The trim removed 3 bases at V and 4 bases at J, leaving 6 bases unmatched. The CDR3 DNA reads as TGTGCCAGCAGCTCCCGGGACAGTGTCACTGAAGCTTTCTTT. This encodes CASSSRDSVTEAFF. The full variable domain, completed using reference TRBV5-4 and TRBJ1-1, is ETGVTQSPTHLIKTRGQQVTLRCSSQSGHNTVSWYQQALGQGPQFIFQYYREEENGRGNFPPRFSGLQFPNYSSELNVNALELDDSALYLCASSSRDSVTEAFFGQGTRLTVV.

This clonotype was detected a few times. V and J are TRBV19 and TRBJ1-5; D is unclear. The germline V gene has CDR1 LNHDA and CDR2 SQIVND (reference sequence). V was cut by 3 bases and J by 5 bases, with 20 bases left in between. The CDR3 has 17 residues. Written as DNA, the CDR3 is TGTGCCAGTAGTATCCGCCAGTTAGGGAGTGGAGATCAGCCCCAGCATTTT. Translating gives CASSIRQLGSGDQPQHF. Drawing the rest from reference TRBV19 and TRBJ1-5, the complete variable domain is DGGITQSPKYLFRKEGQNVTLSCEQNLNHDAMYWYRQDPGQGLRLIYYSQIVNDFQKGDIAEGYSVSREKKESFPLTVTSAQKNPTAFYLCASSIRQLGSGDQPQHFGDGTRLSIL.

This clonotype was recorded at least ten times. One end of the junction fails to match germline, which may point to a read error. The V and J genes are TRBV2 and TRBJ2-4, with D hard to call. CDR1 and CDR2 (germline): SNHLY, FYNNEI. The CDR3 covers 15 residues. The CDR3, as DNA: TGTGCCAGCAGAGAAGACCCGGGTCTCGCCGGCATTCAGTACTTC. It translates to CASREDPGLAGIQYF.

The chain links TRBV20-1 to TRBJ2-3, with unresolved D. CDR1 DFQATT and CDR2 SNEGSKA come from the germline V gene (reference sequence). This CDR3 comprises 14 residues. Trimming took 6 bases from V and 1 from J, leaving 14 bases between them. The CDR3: CSAPTRAGTDTQYF. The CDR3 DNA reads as TGCAGTGCCCCAACCCGGGCTGGCACAGATACGCAGTATTTT.

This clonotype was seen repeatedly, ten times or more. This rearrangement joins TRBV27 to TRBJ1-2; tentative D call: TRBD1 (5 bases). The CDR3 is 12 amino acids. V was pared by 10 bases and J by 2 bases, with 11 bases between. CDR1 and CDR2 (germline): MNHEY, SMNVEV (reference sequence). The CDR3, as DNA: TGTGCCACCTCTGGGGGGAACTATGGCTACACCTTC. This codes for CATSGGNYGYTF.

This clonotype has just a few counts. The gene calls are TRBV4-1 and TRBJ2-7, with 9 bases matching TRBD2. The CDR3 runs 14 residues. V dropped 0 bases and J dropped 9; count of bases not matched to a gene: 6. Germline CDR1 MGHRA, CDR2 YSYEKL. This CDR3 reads CASSQEGLAGPQYF. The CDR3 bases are TGCGCCAGCAGCCAAGAAGGCCTAGCGGGACCGCAGTACTTC.

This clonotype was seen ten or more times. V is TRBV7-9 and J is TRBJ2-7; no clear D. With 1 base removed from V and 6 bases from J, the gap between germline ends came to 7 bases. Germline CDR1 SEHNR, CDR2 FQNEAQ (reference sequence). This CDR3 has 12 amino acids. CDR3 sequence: CASSLGVAEQYF. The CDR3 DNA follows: TGTGCCAGCAGCTTAGGGGTCGCCGAGCAGTACTTC.

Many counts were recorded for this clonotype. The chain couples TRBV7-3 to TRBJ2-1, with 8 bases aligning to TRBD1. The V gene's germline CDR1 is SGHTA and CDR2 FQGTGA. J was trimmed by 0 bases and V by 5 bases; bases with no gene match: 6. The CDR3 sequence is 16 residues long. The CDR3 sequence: CASSLWTGSSYNEQFF. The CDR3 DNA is TGTGCCAGCAGCCTGTGGACAGGGAGCTCCTACAATGAGCAGTTCTTC.

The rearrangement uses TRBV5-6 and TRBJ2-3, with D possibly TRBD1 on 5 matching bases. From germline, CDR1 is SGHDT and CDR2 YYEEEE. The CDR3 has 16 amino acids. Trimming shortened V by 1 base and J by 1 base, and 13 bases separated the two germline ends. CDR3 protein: CASSLPPLQGTDTQYF. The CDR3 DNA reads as TGTGCCAGCAGCTTGCCCCCTCTACAGGGCACAGATACGCAGTATTTT. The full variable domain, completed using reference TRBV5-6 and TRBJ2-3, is DAGVTQSPTHLIKTRGQQVTLRCSPKSGHDTVSWYQQALGQGPQFIFQYYEEEERQRGNFPDRFSGHQFPNYSSELNVNALLLGDSALYLCASSLPPLQGTDTQYFGPGTRLTVL.

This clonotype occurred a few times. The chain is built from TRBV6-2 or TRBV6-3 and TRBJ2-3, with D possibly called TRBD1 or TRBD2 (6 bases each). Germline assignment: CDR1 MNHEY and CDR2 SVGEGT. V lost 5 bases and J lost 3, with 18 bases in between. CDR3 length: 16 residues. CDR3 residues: CASSLASKGGTDTQYF. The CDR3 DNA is TGTGCCAGCAGTCTAGCGTCGAAAGGGGGGACAGATACGCAGTATTTT.

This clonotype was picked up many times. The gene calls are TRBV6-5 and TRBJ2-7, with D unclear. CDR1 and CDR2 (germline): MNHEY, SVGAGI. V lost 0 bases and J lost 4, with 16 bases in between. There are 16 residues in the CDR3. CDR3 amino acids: CASSYSRTEFRYEQYF. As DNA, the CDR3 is TGTGCCAGCAGTTACTCGCGGACCGAGTTTCGATACGAGCAGTACTTC.

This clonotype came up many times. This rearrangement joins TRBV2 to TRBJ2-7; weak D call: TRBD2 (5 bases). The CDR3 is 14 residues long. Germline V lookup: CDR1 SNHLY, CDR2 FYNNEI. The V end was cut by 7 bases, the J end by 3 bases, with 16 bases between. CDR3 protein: CASMDAGYRYEQYF. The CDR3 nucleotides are TGTGCCAGCATGGATGCGGGTTACCGCTACGAGCAGTACTTC.

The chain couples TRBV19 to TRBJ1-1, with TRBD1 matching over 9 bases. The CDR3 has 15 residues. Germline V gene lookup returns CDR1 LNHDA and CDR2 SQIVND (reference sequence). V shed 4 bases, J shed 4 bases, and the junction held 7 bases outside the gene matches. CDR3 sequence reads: CASSKTGTGSTEAFF. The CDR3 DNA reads TGTGCCAGTAGTAAAACCGGGACAGGGTCCACTGAAGCTTTCTTT.

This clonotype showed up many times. CDR3 residues: CASSRLDRSYNEQFF. In DNA, the CDR3 is TGTGCCAGCAGCCGACTGGACAGATCCTACAATGAGCAGTTCTTC. The chain couples TRBV14 to TRBJ2-1; a possible D gene is TRBD1 (6 bases). Per the germline V gene, CDR1 is SGHDN and CDR2 is FVKESK. The V end lost 4 bases, the J end lost 1 base, and 11 bases lay between the germline ends. This CDR3 contains 15 residues.

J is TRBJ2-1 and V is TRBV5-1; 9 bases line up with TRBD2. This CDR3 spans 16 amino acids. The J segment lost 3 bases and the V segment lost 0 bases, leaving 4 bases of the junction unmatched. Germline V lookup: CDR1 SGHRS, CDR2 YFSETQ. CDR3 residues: CASSLGGTSLYNEQFF. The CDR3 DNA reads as TGCGCCAGCAGCTTGGGCGGGACTAGCCTCTACAATGAGCAGTTCTTC.

CDR3 region: CASSQDPETVPTF. CDR3 bases: TGCGCCAGCAGCCAAGATCCGGAGACAGTCCCCACCTTC. V gene TRBV4-1 combines with J gene TRBJ1-2; tentative D call: TRBD1 (5 bases). Germline V gene lookup returns CDR1 MGHRA and CDR2 YSYEKL. The germline V and J ends were trimmed by 0 bases and 13 bases, with 15 bases remaining between them. The CDR3 totals 13 residues.

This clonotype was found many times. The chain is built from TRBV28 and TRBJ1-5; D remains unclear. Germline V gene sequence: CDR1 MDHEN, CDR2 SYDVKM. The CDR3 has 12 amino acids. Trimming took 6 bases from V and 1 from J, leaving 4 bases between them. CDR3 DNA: TGTGCCAGCAGGCGAAGCAATCAGCCCCAGCATTTT. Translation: CASRRSNQPQHF.

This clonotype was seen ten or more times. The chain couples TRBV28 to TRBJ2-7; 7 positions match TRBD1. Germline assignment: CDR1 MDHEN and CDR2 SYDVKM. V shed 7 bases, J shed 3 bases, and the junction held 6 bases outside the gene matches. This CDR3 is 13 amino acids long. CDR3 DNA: TGTGCCAGCAAAAACCGGGACAGCTACGAGCAGTACTTC. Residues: CASKNRDSYEQYF.

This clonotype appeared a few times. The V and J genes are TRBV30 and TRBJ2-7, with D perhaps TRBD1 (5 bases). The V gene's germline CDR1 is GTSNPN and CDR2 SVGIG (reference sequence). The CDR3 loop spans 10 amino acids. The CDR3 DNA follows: TGTGCGGTTGCAGGGCTAAAGCAGTACTTC. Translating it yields CAVAGLKQYF.